This paragraph covers one T cell receptor beta chain sequence. The antigen remains unidentified. This record belongs to a study of post-analysis software for immune sequencing data. Study-wide points: The authors found that F measure strongly co-clustered same-batch samples. In patients, TRBV5-6, TRBV5-1 and TRBV20-1 belonged to five TRBV segments found more frequently than in controls. Controls' normalized Chao1 diversity significantly exceeded that of multiple sclerosis patients.

Presence of unique molecular identifiers characterized the TCR beta cDNA libraries. There were about 1 to 10 million T cells, and some 500,000 cDNA molecules came from them. TCRdb re-analysed the PCR reads in MiXCR, keeping a single row per CDR3 protein. The top ten hold around 4.8% of the sample, which has 250,000 to 300,000 distinct CDR3 sequences, 36% seen once. V lost 0 bases, J lost 2 bases, and 9 bases stayed unmatched. CDR1 SGHVS and CDR2 FNYEAQ come from the germline V gene. There are 18 residues in the CDR3. This receptor was obtained from a girl aged 10-17 years with multiple sclerosis. The chain links TRBV7-6 to TRBJ2-3, with TRBD2 matching over 9 bases. The source material was blood. CDR3 amino acids: CASSLALRGLAVTDTQYF. The CDR3 bases are TGTGCCAGCAGCTTAGCTTTAAGGGGACTAGCAGTCACAGATACGCAGTATTTT.